These 22 T cell receptor beta chains share one sample of origin, sequenced in a study of PD-1 blockade in classical Hodgkin lymphoma (dated by TCRdb to 2018 to 2021). The time point label corresponds to: cycle 4 day 1 (C4D1), after 6 weeks of nivolumab. Every trial patient had relapsed following autologous stem cell transplantation, and prior brentuximab vedotin exposure was what differed among cohorts A, B and C. Libraries came from the immunoSEQ multiplex PCR assay. TCRdb took over this immuneACCESS table, retaining in-frame rearrangements with V and J assigned. Such tables are incomplete; in checked studies, under half of the missing clones stem from an unresolved V gene, and the remainder is unexplained. This sample has 90,000 to 140,000 clones in its table, and roughly 90% of those were observed once. The ten largest make up roughly 19% of the sample. This sample comprised peripheral blood mononuclear cells (PBMCs), obtained before the fourth cycle of nivolumab. These receptors were collected from a human donor with classical Hodgkin lymphoma.

Details on this clone: One end of the junction does not line up with germline, which may come from a read error. The V and J genes are TRBV10-1 and TRBJ1-5; D is undetermined. The germline V gene has CDR1 WNHNN and CDR2 SYGVQD (reference sequence). This CDR3 has 17 amino acids. The CDR3 protein is CARSEDSKLYSNQPQHF. In DNA form, the CDR3 reads TGCGCCAGGAGTGAGGACTCAAAATTATATAGCAATCAGCCCCAGCATTTT.

The CDR3, as DNA: TGTGCCAGCAGCTTAGGGCAGGCAAACACTGAAGCTTTCTTT. This translates into CASSLGQANTEAFF. This sequence joins TRBV13 and TRBJ1-1; unclear D gene. The CDR3 contains 14 residues. V lost 0 bases and J lost 2, with 7 bases in between. Germline CDR1 reads PRHDT; CDR2 reads FYEKMQ (reference sequence).

This clone was picked up one time. The genes are TRBV30 and TRBJ1-1, with D possibly matching TRBD1 (5 bases). The CDR3 is made up of 10 amino acids. Looked up from germline, CDR1 is GTSNPN and CDR2 is SVGIG (reference sequence). V was cut by 8 bases and J by 3 bases, with 7 bases left in between. This CDR3 reads CAGGDTEAFF. The CDR3 DNA reads as TGTGCCGGGGGAGACACTGAAGCTTTCTTT.

V and J are TRBV10-3 and TRBJ1-2; D perhaps matches TRBD1 (5 bases). This CDR3 has 15 amino acids. Trimming removed 2 bases at V and 8 bases at J, with 18 bases between. The germline V gene has CDR1 ENHRY and CDR2 SYGVKD. The CDR3 DNA is TGTGCCATCAGTGAGGACTCGGGGGGACTGGACGGCTACACCTTC. This translates into CAISEDSGGLDGYTF.

The CDR3: CASSIGLAGETSTDTQYF. CDR3 DNA: TGCGCCAGCAGCATCGGACTAGCGGGAGAAACTAGCACAGATACGCAGTATTTT. This chain links TRBV5-1 with TRBJ2-3, with 13 bases matching TRBD2. This CDR3 has 18 residues. Germline values: CDR1 SGHRS, CDR2 YFSETQ. Trimming removed 4 bases from V and 0 bases from J; junction bases left unmatched: 8.

As to this clone: The junction does not match germline at one end; this may be a read error. This chain links TRBV7-7 with TRBJ1-4; 10 positions agree with TRBD1. This CDR3 comprises 14 residues. CDR1 and CDR2 (germline): SSHAT, FNYEAQ (reference sequence). CDR3 nucleotide sequence: TGTGCTAGCAGCGAGGGACAGGGGAATGAAAAACTGTTTTTT. This gives the protein CASSEGQGNEKLFF.

V is TRBV9 and J is TRBJ2-7, with TRBD2 matching over 8 bases. The V gene end was trimmed by 0 bases and the J gene end by 1 base; junction bases not matched to a gene: 6. Germline V gives CDR1 SGDLS, CDR2 YYNGEE. The CDR3 covers 16 residues. This CDR3 reads CASSVESREVSYEQYF. As DNA, the CDR3 is TGTGCCAGCAGCGTAGAGTCGCGGGAGGTGTCCTACGAGCAGTACTTC.

This chain uses TRBV7-9 with TRBJ1-1, with 7 bases that match TRBD1. Trimming cost V 5 bases and J 6 bases; bases outside gene matches: 12. Germline lookup yields CDR1 SEHNR and CDR2 FQNEAQ (reference sequence). This CDR3 contains 15 residues. CDR3 sequence reads: CASSPPRTGRAEAFF. CDR3 nucleotides: TGTGCCAGCAGCCCCCCTCGGACAGGAAGGGCTGAAGCTTTCTTT. Together with reference TRBV7-9 and TRBJ1-1, the CDR3 gives the full variable domain: DTGVSQNPRHKITKRGQNVTFRCDPISEHNRLYWYRQTLGQGPEFLTYFQNEAQLEKSRLLSDRFSAERPKGSFSTLEIQRTEQGDSAMYLCASSPPRTGRAEAFFGQGTRLTVV.

The chain joins TRBV7-9 to TRBJ1-5; tentatively, D is TRBD1 (6 bases). V lost 1 base to trimming and J lost 4 bases, with 14 bases between them. Germline-derived CDR1 and CDR2 are SEHNR and FQNEAQ (reference sequence). The CDR3 has 16 amino acids. The CDR3 region is CASSLDGRRGNQPQHF. CDR3 bases: TGTGCCAGCAGCTTAGATGGAAGGAGGGGGAATCAGCCCCAGCATTTT.

V gene TRBV5-4 combines with J gene TRBJ2-1; 15 bases are shared with TRBD2. Germline V CDR1 and CDR2: SGHNT, YYREEE (reference sequence). The CDR3 spans 20 residues. The trim removed 4 bases at V and 0 bases at J, leaving 11 bases unmatched. The CDR3 is CASSPIGLAGGLSSYNEQFF. The CDR3 DNA follows: TGTGCCAGCAGCCCAATAGGACTAGCGGGAGGGTTAAGCTCCTACAATGAGCAGTTCTTC.

The chain has TRBV19 and TRBJ2-5; D is perhaps TRBD2 (5 bases). V dropped 1 base and J dropped 2 bases, with 11 bases sitting between them. Germline V gene sequence: CDR1 LNHDA, CDR2 SQIVND (reference sequence). This CDR3 contains 15 residues. This CDR3 is CASSIGNSGQETQYF. The CDR3 DNA reads as TGTGCCAGTAGTATAGGAAATTCGGGGCAAGAGACCCAGTACTTC.

This clone was detected only a few times. The chain recombines TRBV25-1 with TRBJ2-7, with 10 bases matching TRBD1. Losses at the gene ends were 4 bases for V and 0 bases for J; bases not matched to a gene: 6. Germline CDR1 reads MGHDK; CDR2 reads SYGVNS. The CDR3 has 16 residues. The CDR3 reads CASSGQGANSSYEQYF. CDR3 DNA: TGTGCCAGCAGTGGACAGGGGGCAAATAGCTCCTACGAGCAGTACTTC.

The V call is TRBV18, the J call TRBJ2-5; D is uncertain. V lost 2 bases and J 1 base, leaving 11 bases between the germline ends. Germline V lookup: CDR1 KGHSH, CDR2 LQKENI. The CDR3 consists of 15 residues. CDR3 region: CASSPVGSGQETQYF. The CDR3 nucleotides read TGTGCCAGCTCACCAGTAGGGTCTGGCCAAGAGACCCAGTACTTC.

The rearrangement links TRBV4-1 to TRBJ1-3; no definite D call. The germline CDR1 and CDR2 sequences are MGHRA and YSYEKL. V gave up 0 bases and J gave up 0 bases, with 9 bases separating them. CDR3 length: 16 amino acids. The CDR3 DNA is TGCGCCAGCAGCCAAGACCCAGGCCACTCTGGAAACACCATATATTTT. Translating gives CASSQDPGHSGNTIYF.

The CDR3 DNA is TGTGCCAGCTCACCTCCCCGGGGGACGGGCACTATGAACACTGAAGCTTTCTTT. Its protein is CASSPPRGTGTMNTEAFF. This chain joins TRBV18 and TRBJ1-1; perhaps TRBD1 as D (5 bases). Germline V CDR1 and CDR2: KGHSH, LQKENI. This CDR3 has 18 amino acids. The V end lost 3 bases, the J end lost 0 bases, and 20 bases lay between the germline ends. Full variable domain (rest looked up from reference TRBV18 and TRBJ1-1): NAGVMQNPRHLVRRRGQEARLRCSPMKGHSHVYWYRQLPEEGLKFMVYLQKENIIDESGMPKERFSAEFPKEGPSILRIQQVVRGDSAAYFCASSPPRGTGTMNTEAFFGQGTRLTVV.

The V and J genes are TRBV6-5 and TRBJ1-2, with 7 bases fitting TRBD1. With 5 bases clipped from V and 4 bases from J, the junction kept 7 bases outside the gene matches. This CDR3 has 14 amino acids. Germline V lookup: CDR1 MNHEY, CDR2 SVGAGI. The CDR3 is CASSERPGGYGYTF. The CDR3 DNA reads TGTGCCAGCAGTGAACGGCCAGGGGGCTATGGCTACACCTTC.

This clone appeared once. The J gene is TRBJ1-3, the V gene TRBV5-4; 9 bases are shared with TRBD1. The germline V gene has CDR1 SGHNT and CDR2 YYREEE (reference sequence). J gave up 0 bases and V 5 bases, and 6 bases lay outside the gene matches. This CDR3 region has 16 residues. The CDR3 reads CASSWTGVNSGNTIYF. The DNA of the CDR3 is TGTGCCAGCAGTTGGACAGGGGTTAACTCTGGAAACACCATATATTTT.

The rearrangement joins TRBV6-1 to TRBJ2-3; 9 bases fit TRBD2. This CDR3 has 15 amino acids. V lost 7 bases and J lost 10; bases outside the gene matches: 15. Germline lookup yields CDR1 MNHNS and CDR2 SASEGT. Written as DNA, the CDR3 is TGTGCCAGCACGAAGCGGGAGGCCATGGGTTCTTCGCAGTATTTT. Amino acids: CASTKREAMGSSQYF.

The chain is built from TRBV6-1 and TRBJ2-1; the match to TRBD1 covers 8 bases. The CDR3 extends over 18 amino acids. Germline assignment: CDR1 MNHNS and CDR2 SASEGT. V shed 2 bases and J 4 bases; nucleotides not matched to a gene: 13. CDR3 in DNA: TGTGCCAGCAGTGAACCTCAGGGGGCGGGACTTCGTTACAATGAGCAGTTCTTC. Translation: CASSEPQGAGLRYNEQFF.

J is TRBJ2-7 and V is TRBV10-3; 9 bases agree with TRBD2. With V trimmed by 0 bases and J by 0 bases, 6 bases remained unmatched. Germline CDR1 ENHRY, CDR2 SYGVKD. The CDR3 covers 17 residues. CDR3 bases: TGTGCCATCAGTGAGTCGGGCCGGCGGGGGGGCTCCTACGAGCAGTACTTC. Protein: CAISESGRRGGSYEQYF.

The V call is TRBV28, the J call TRBJ2-7, with TRBD1 matching 9 bases. After removal of 6 bases from V and 3 bases from J, the junction contained 9 bases not matched to a gene. The V gene's germline CDR1 is MDHEN and CDR2 SYDVKM. The CDR3 totals 15 residues. As DNA, the CDR3 is TGTGCCAGCAGAAGAACCGGGACAGGGCTCTACGAGCAGTACTTC. Its protein is CASRRTGTGLYEQYF.

This chain connects TRBV30 to TRBJ1-2, with 11 positions matching TRBD1. The J segment lost 4 bases and the V segment lost 7 bases, leaving 8 bases of the junction unmatched. This CDR3 spans 14 amino acids. Per germline, CDR1 GTSNPN and CDR2 SVGIG (reference sequence). The CDR3 DNA is TGTGCCTACGGACAGGGGGCGCTTGGCTATGGCTACACCTTC. Residues: CAYGQGALGYGYTF.